This paragraph covers one T cell receptor beta chain sequence. Sequenced by immunoSEQ multiplex PCR; TCRdb stores in-frame clones only, minus some. The sample has 300,000 to 400,000 clones, around 90% seen once. These data originate in a study of blood T cell repertoires in COVID-19. Germline V CDR1 and CDR2: SGDLS, YYNGEE. The V gene lost 3 bases and the J gene lost 4 bases, with 19 bases spanning the gap. CDR3 size: 16 residues. Specimen: PBMCs or T cells enriched from blood (not recorded which). The TCR originated in a man younger than 40 who had recovered from COVID-19. This sequence joins TRBV9 and TRBJ1-1, with D perhaps matching TRBD1 (6 bases). The CDR3 reads CASSDREGVDITEAFF. CDR3 nucleotide sequence: TGTGCCAGCAGCGACAGGGAAGGGGTGGATATCACTGAAGCTTTCTTT.